These T cell receptor beta chains were read from a single sample in a study of breast tumors, draining lymph nodes, adjacent tissues. TCRdb redid the calling of the multiplex PCR reads with MiXCR, one entry per CDR3 protein. The sample includes 200,000 or so distinct CDR3 sequences, 30% to 40% of them seen just once. The specimen sequenced was axillary lymph node tissue. All receptors derive from a female donor with breast cancer. Some clones in this sample may be carry-over from other donors' samples. The CDR3 runs from the conserved cysteine through the conserved F or W. A D gene is named only where the DNA matches it firmly. Not every row has a clone size; where given, it reads once, few, many or a size class.

size: many; D: -; V: TRBV6-5; J: TRBJ1-6; DNA: TGTGCCAGCAGTTACGGGCAGCGGTATAATTCACCCCTCCACTTT; CDR3: CASSYGQRYNSPLHF
size: -; D: TRBD1; V: TRBV20-1; J: TRBJ1-6; DNA: TGCAGTGCTAGAGACTCACAGGGGGCGGATTCACCCCTCCACTTT; CDR3: CSARDSQGADSPLHF
size: many; D: -; V: TRBV7-2; J: TRBJ2-7; DNA: TGTGCCAGCAGCTCGACAGGCTGGGAGCAGTACTTC; CDR3: CASSSTGWEQYF
size: -; D: TRBD2; V: TRBV2; J: TRBJ2-7; DNA: TGTGCCAGCTCCTGGGACGGGCTAGCGGGGAGGGGCGGGGAGCAGTACTTC; CDR3: CASSWDGLAGRGGEQYF
size: many; D: -; V: TRBV7-9; J: TRBJ2-3; DNA: TGTGCCAGCAGCCCGGGGAGGTTCAGACCAGATACGCAGTATTTT; CDR3: CASSPGRFRPDTQYF
size: many; D: -; V: TRBV5-5; J: TRBJ1-2; DNA: TGTGCCAGCAGCTTGGCGGGGGTTAACCTTAACTATGGCTACACCTTC; CDR3: CASSLAGVNLNYGYTF
size: many; D: -; V: TRBV6-6; J: TRBJ1-2; DNA: TGTGCCAGCAGCGACTTTTTAGCCGTGGGGGCCAGCTACACCTTC; CDR3: CASSDFLAVGASYTF
size: many; D: TRBD2; V: TRBV5-1; J: TRBJ2-1; DNA: TGCGCCAGCAGCTACACTAGCGGGAGGGACAATGAGCAGTTCTTC; CDR3: CASSYTSGRDNEQFF
size: -; D: TRBD2; V: TRBV20-1; J: TRBJ2-1; DNA: TGCAGTGCTAGAGTAGGGGGACTAGCGGGAGGGGATTACAATGAGCAGTTCTTC; CDR3: CSARVGGLAGGDYNEQFF
size: -; D: -; V: TRBV6-6; J: TRBJ2-1; DNA: TGTGCCAGCACCTTCAGTGGCAATGAGCAGTTCTTC; CDR3: CASTFSGNEQFF
size: many; D: TRBD1; V: TRBV6-2/TRBV6-3; J: TRBJ1-2; DNA: TGTGCCAGCAGTACACAGGGGGCCCTCTATGGCTACACCTTC; CDR3: CASSTQGALYGYTF
size: -; D: TRBD2; V: TRBV10-3; J: TRBJ2-5; DNA: TGTGCCATCAGTGATGGACTAGGGGTAAAGACCCAGTACTTC; CDR3: CAISDGLGVKTQYF
size: -; D: -; V: TRBV12-3/TRBV12-4; J: TRBJ2-2; DNA: TGTGCCAGCAGTTTTGGACAGACGAACACCGGGGAGCTGTTTTTT; CDR3: CASSFGQTNTGELFF